These T cell receptor beta chains were read from a single sample in a study of regulatory T cells in long-lasting Graves disease. In TCRdb, the multiplex PCR reads were re-called with MiXCR into one record per CDR3 protein. The table has roughly 610,000 distinct CDR3 sequences, around 15% seen once. The same sample was also used in a study of T cells in Graves' hyperthyroidism and ophthalmopathy.

Material: peripheral blood mononuclear cells (PBMCs), obtained at new diagnosis, from a patient treated with antithyroid drugs. These receptor sequences come from a woman aged 25 to 39 with Graves disease. Both conserved end residues are part of each CDR3. Fields, in order: clone size, J gene, V gene, D gene, CDR3 protein, CDR3 DNA. The D gene is left open where the match is weak. Only part of the rows carry a size: once, few, many, or a class if the clone is expanded.

- TRBJ2-2 TRBV3-1 - CTSSQVQGNTGELFF TGTACCAGCAGCCAAGTCCAGGGCAACACCGGGGAGCTGTTTTTT
many TRBJ2-7 TRBV10-2 TRBD1 CASSQGQGRMNYEQYF TGCGCCAGCAGTCAAGGACAGGGGAGGATGAACTACGAGCAGTACTTC
many TRBJ1-1 TRBV3-1 TRBD1 CASSAPRTGGTEAFF TGTGCCAGCAGCGCCCCCAGAACAGGGGGAACTGAAGCTTTCTTT
many TRBJ1-1 TRBV28 - CASNGAEAFF TGTGCCAGCAACGGGGCTGAAGCTTTCTTT
few TRBJ1-6 TRBV27 TRBD1 CASSLNQGARANLHF TGTGCCAGCAGTTTAAATCAGGGGGCGCGGGCCAACCTCCACTTT
- TRBJ2-1 TRBV5-1 - CASSLVGNRDNEQFF TGCGCCAGCAGCTTGGTTGGGAATCGGGACAATGAGCAGTTCTTC
many TRBJ1-2 TRBV28 - CASIFPSGTSYGYTF TGTGCCAGCATCTTCCCCTCCGGGACTTCCTATGGCTACACCTTC
- TRBJ1-2 TRBV27 TRBD1 CASTATGGSDGYTF TGTGCCAGCACCGCGACAGGGGGTAGTGATGGCTACACCTTC
many TRBJ2-2 TRBV24-1 TRBD2 CATSDAGTITGELFF TGTGCCACCAGTGATGCCGGGACTATTACCGGGGAGCTGTTTTTT
- TRBJ2-3 TRBV24-1 - CATSDLGVGMGTDTQYF TGTGCCACCAGTGATTTGGGTGTAGGCATGGGAACAGATACGCAGTATTTT
few TRBJ2-3 TRBV3-1 - CASSYGPQADTQYF TGTGCCAGCAGCTACGGCCCTCAGGCAGATACGCAGTATTTT
many TRBJ2-1 TRBV28 - CASSPGQWGNEQFF TGTGCCAGCAGTCCGGGTCAATGGGGCAATGAGCAGTTCTTC
many TRBJ1-5 TRBV20-1 - CSASRGQPQHF TGCAGTGCTAGCAGGGGTCAGCCCCAGCATTTT
- TRBJ2-3 TRBV18 - CASSLTTTDTQYF TGTGCCAGCTCACTTACTACCACAGATACGCAGTATTTT
- TRBJ2-7 TRBV3-1 - CASSYGPAAQYF TGTGCCAGCAGCTATGGGCCCGCCGCGCAGTACTTC
- TRBJ1-5 TRBV6-1 - CASIWGGAHNQPQHF TGTGCCAGCATTTGGGGAGGGGCCCACAATCAGCCCCAGCATTTT
many TRBJ2-3 TRBV7-6 TRBD2 CASSGNSGRTDTQYF TGTGCCAGCAGCGGAAATAGCGGGAGGACAGATACGCAGTATTTT
few TRBJ2-1 TRBV10-3 - CAISGAGWDEQFF TGTGCCATCAGTGGAGCAGGGTGGGATGAGCAGTTCTTC
many TRBJ2-3 TRBV28 TRBD2 CASRSAGGPDTQYF TGTGCCAGCAGGTCGGCGGGAGGGCCAGATACGCAGTATTTT
many TRBJ1-1 TRBV28 - CASSLVNTEAFF TGTGCCAGCAGCTTAGTAAACACTGAAGCTTTCTTT
- TRBJ1-3 TRBV9 - CASSPQRGLSGNTIYF TGTGCCAGCAGCCCTCAGCGGGGGCTGTCTGGAAACACCATATATTTT
many TRBJ2-1 TRBV27 - CASGGTAENEQFF TGTGCCAGCGGGGGGACCGCGGAGAATGAGCAGTTCTTC
few TRBJ1-2 TRBV5-6 TRBD1 CASSVGQGRGGYTF TGTGCCAGCAGCGTAGGACAGGGTCGGGGAGGCTACACCTTC
- TRBJ2-5 TRBV12-3/TRBV12-4 TRBD2 CASSPRLAGTQETQYF TGTGCCAGCAGTCCCAGACTAGCGGGGACACAAGAGACCCAGTACTTC
many TRBJ1-5 TRBV28 - CASSRRGQNQPQHF TGTGCCAGCAGTCGTAGAGGACAGAATCAGCCCCAGCATTTT
many TRBJ2-1 TRBV27 TRBD2 CAIRVGTRLFF TGTGCCATTCGAGTAGGGACTAGGTTGTTCTTC
many TRBJ1-4 TRBV6-9 - CASSYERGAKLFF TGTGCCAGCAGTTACGAACGAGGGGCAAAACTGTTTTTT
few TRBJ2-3 TRBV6-2/TRBV6-3 - CASSYASLGTDTQYF TGTGCCAGCAGTTACGCTAGTCTGGGCACAGATACGCAGTATTTT
- TRBJ2-7 TRBV11-2 TRBD2 CASSPVISGGPEQYF TGTGCCAGCAGCCCAGTGATTAGCGGGGGGCCGGAGCAGTACTTC
many TRBJ1-1 TRBV6-5 - CASSYSLSVNTEAFF TGTGCCAGCAGTTACTCGTTATCTGTGAACACTGAAGCTTTCTTT
few TRBJ2-3 TRBV7-9 - CASSPGGVGTDTQYF TGTGCCAGCAGCCCCGGTGGGGTGGGCACAGATACGCAGTATTTT